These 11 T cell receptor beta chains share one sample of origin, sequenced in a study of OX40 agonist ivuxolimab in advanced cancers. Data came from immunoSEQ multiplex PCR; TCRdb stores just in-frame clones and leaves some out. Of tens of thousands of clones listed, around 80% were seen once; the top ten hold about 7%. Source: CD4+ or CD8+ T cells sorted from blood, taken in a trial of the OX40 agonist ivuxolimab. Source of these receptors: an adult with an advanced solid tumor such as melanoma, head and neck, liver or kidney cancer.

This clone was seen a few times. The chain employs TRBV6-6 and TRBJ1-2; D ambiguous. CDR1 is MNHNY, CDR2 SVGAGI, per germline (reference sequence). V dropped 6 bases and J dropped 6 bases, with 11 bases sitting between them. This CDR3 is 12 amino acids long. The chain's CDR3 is CASRLQLDGYTF. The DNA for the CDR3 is TGTGCCAGCAGGCTTCAGTTGGATGGCTACACCTTC.

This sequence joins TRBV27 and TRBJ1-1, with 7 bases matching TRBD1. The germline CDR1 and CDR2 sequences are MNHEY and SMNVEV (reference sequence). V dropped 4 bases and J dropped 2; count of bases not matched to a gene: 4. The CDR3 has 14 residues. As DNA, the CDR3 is TGTGCCAGCAGTTCGAGACAGGGCAACACTGAAGCTTTCTTT. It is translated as CASSSRQGNTEAFF.

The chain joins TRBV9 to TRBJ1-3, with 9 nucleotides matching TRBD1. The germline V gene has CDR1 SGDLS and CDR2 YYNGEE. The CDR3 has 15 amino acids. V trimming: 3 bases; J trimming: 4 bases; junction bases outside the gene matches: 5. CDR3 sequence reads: CASSERDRDGNTIYF. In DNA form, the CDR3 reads TGTGCCAGCAGCGAGAGGGACAGGGACGGAAACACCATATATTTT.

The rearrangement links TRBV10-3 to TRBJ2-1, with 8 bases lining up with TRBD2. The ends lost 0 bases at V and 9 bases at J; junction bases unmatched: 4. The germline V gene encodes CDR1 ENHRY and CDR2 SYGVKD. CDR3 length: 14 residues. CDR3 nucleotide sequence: TGTGCCATCAGTGAGTCTCCTCTAGCGGGTGAGCAGTTCTTC. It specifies CAISESPLAGEQFF.

CDR3 sequence (DNA): TGTGCCAGCTCCCTTACGGCCTCGGTAGGGGCCAACGTCCTGACTTTC. Its protein is CASSLTASVGANVLTF. The chain carries TRBV18 and TRBJ2-6; D gene unclear. V was clipped by 6 bases and J by 4 bases, with 16 bases between them. The CDR3 consists of 16 residues. Germline values: CDR1 KGHSH, CDR2 LQKENI.

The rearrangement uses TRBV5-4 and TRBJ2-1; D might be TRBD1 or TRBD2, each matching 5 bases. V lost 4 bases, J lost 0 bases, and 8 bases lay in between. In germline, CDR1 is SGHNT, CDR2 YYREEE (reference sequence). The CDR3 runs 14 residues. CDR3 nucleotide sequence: TGTGCCAGCAGCCCCGGGACCTCCTACAATGAGCAGTTCTTC. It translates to CASSPGTSYNEQFF. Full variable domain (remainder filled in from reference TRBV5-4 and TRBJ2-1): ETGVTQSPTHLIKTRGQQVTLRCSSQSGHNTVSWYQQALGQGPQFIFQYYREEENGRGNFPPRFSGLQFPNYSSELNVNALELDDSALYLCASSPGTSYNEQFFGPGTRLTVL.

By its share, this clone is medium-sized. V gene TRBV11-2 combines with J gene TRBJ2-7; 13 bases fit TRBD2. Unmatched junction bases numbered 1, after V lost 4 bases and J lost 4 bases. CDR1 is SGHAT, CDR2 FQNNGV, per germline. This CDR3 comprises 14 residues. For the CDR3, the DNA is TGTGCCAGCAGCTCGGGACTAGCGGGATACGAGCAGTACTTC. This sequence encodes CASSSGLAGYEQYF.

DNA of the CDR3: TGTGCCAGCAGCTTGGTTCTAAACAATGAGCAGTTCTTC. This encodes CASSLVLNNEQFF. The V call is TRBV5-4, the J call TRBJ2-1; no firm D call. Looked up from germline, CDR1 is SGHNT and CDR2 is YYREEE (reference sequence). The CDR3 loop spans 13 amino acids. Trimming took 0 bases from V and 5 from J, leaving 6 bases between them.

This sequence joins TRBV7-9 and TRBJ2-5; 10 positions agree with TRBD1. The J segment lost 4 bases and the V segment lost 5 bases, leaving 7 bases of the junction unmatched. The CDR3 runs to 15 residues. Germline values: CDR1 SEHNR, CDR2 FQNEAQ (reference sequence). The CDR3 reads CASSPAGTGVETQYF. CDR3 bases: TGTGCCAGCAGCCCAGCCGGGACAGGGGTAGAGACCCAGTACTTC.

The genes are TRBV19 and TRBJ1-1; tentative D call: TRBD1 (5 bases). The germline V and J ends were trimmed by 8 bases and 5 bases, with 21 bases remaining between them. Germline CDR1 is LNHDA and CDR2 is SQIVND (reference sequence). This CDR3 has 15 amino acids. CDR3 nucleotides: TGTGCCAGTCGAAGTGGTGGGGCGGGAGGGACTGAAGCTTTCTTT. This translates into CASRSGGAGGTEAFF.

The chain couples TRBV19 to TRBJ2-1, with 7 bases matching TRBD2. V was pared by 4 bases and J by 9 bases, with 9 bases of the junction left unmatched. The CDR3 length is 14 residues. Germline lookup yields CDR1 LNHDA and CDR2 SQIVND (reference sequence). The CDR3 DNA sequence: TGTGCCAGTAGTAGGGGGGGACTAATACCTGAGCAGTTCTTC. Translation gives CASSRGGLIPEQFF.